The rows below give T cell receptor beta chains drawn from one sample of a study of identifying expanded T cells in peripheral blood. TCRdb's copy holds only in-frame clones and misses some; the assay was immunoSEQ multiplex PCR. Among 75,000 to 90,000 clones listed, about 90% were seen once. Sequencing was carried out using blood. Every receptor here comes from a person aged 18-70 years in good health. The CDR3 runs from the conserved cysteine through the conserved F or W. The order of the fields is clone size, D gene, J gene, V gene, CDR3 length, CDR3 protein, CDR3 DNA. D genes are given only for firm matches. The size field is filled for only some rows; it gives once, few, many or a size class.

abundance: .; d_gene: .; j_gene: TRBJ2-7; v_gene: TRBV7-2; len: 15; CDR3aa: CASSLDPSIFYEQYF; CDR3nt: TGTGCCAGCAGCTTAGATCCTAGTATTTTCTACGAGCAGTACTTC
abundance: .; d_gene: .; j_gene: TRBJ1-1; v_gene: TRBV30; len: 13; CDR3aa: CAWSLLSDTEAFF; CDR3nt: TGTGCCTGGAGTCTCCTGTCGGACACTGAAGCTTTCTTT
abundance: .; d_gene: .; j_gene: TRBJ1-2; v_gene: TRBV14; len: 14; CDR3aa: CASSSPQGWYGYTF; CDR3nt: TGTGCCAGCAGCTCGCCACAGGGCTGGTATGGCTACACCTTC
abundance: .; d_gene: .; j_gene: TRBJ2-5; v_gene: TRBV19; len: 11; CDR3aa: CASSIKETQYF; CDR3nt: TGTGCCAGTAGTATTAAAGAGACCCAGTACTTC
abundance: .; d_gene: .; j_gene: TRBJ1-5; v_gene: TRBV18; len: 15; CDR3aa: CASSPGVGGNQPQHF; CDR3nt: TGTGCCAGCTCACCTGGGGTGGGTGGCAATCAGCCCCAGCATTTT
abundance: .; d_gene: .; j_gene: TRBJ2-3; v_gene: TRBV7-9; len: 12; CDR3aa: CASSSDSYVQYF; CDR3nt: TGTGCCAGCAGCTCCGACAGCTATGTGCAGTATTTT
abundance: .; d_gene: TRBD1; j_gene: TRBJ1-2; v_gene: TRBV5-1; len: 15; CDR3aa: CASSLQGRGNYGYTF; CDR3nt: TGCGCCAGCAGCTTACAGGGGCGAGGTAACTATGGCTACACCTTC
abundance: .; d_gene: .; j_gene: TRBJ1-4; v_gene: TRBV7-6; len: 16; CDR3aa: CASSLGGVATNEKLFF; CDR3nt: TGTGCCAGCAGCTTAGGAGGGGTTGCAACTAATGAAAAACTGTTTTTT
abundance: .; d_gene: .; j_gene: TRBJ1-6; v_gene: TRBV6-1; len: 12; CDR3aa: CASRRGNSPLHF; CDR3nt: TGTGCCAGCCGGAGGGGGAATTCACCCCTCCACTTT
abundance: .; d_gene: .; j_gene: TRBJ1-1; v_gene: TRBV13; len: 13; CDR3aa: CASSFERATEAFF; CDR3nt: TGTGCCAGCAGCTTCGAGAGGGCAACTGAAGCTTTCTTT
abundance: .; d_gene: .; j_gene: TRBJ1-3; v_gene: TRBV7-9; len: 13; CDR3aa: CASSDSSGNTIYF; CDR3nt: TGTGCCAGCAGCGATAGCTCTGGAAACACCATATATTTT
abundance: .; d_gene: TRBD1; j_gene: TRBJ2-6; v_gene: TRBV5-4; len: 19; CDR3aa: CASSLVQGAIITGANVLTF; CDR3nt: TGTGCCAGCAGCTTGGTGCAGGGGGCAATAATAACAGGGGCCAACGTCCTGACTTTC
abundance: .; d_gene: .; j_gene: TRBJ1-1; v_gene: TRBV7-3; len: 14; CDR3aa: CASTSRVTNTEAFF; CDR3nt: TGTGCCAGCACCAGCAGGGTTACCAACACTGAAGCTTTCTTT
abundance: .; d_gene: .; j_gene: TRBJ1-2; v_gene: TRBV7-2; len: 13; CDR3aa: CASSLDLNYGYTF; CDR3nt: TGTGCCAGCAGCTTAGACCTAAACTATGGCTACACCTTC
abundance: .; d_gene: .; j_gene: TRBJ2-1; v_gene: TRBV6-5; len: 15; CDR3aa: CASSRTRSGYNEQFF; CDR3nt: TGTGCCAGCAGTCGTACTAGAAGTGGGTACAATGAGCAGTTCTTC
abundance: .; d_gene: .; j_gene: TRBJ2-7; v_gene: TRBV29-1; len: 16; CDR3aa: CSVGGIGGISSYEQYF; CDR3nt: TGCAGCGTTGGGGGGATTGGGGGAATAAGCTCCTACGAGCAGTACTTC
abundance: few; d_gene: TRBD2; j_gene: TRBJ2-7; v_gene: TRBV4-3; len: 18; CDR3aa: CASSQELARSGIPHEQYF; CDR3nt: TGCGCCAGCAGCCAAGAGCTCGCTCGGAGCGGGATCCCCCACGAGCAGTACTTC
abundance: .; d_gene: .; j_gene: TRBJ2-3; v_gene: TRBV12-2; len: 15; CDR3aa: CASGRGGYLTDTQYF; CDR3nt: TGTGCCAGCGGACGGGGTGGATACCTCACAGATACGCAGTATTTT
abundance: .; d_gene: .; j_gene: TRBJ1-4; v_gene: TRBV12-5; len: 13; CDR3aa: CASGFEGSEKLFF; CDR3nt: TGTGCTAGTGGTTTTGAGGGTAGCGAAAAACTGTTTTTT